This TCR beta chain was identified in a study of shared clonotypes between healthy human individuals. The authors divided CD4+ cells into CD45RA+ naive and CD45RA-negative memory subsets. Whole-study findings and limits: Donor clonotype sharing was expected to depend on sequencing depth.

Trimming left V 4 bases short and J 7 bases short, with 16 bases between. The germline V gene encodes CDR1 SGHAT and CDR2 FQNNGV. This CDR3 region has 15 residues. In the case of this clone: What it binds is unknown.

Data came from immunoSEQ multiplex PCR; TCRdb stores just in-frame clones and leaves some out. The table lists under 650,000 clones, roughly 95% of them singletons, with approximately 0.06% in the top ten. This clonotype originated in a woman in her thirties in good health. Sequenced sample: naive CD4+ T cells sorted from blood. Subset given: CD45RA+ positively selected. The chain couples TRBV11-2 to TRBJ2-2; D is perhaps TRBD2 (6 bases). The CDR3 sequence: CASSSMTSIIGELFF. The CDR3 region has the DNA TGTGCCAGCAGCTCAATGACTAGTATTATCGGGGAGCTGTTTTTT. Full variable domain (missing parts from reference TRBV11-2 and TRBJ2-2): EAGVAQSPRYKIIEKRQSVAFWCNPISGHATLYWYQQILGQGPKLLIQFQNNGVVDDSQLPKDRFSAERLKGVDSTLKIQPAKLEDSAVYLCASSSMTSIIGELFFGEGSRLTVL.